Below, 3 T cell receptor beta chains from the same sample are listed, as sequenced in a study of early stage breast cancer tumors. TCRdb's copy holds only in-frame clones and misses some; the assay was immunoSEQ multiplex PCR. Of under 45,000 clones in the sample, around 69% were seen once. Sequencing was carried out using blood. These receptors originate from a person aged 50 to 59 with breast cancer.

V and J are TRBV5-5 and TRBJ1-1; possibly TRBD1 for D (6 bases). Germline loops: CDR1 SGHKS, CDR2 YYEKEE (reference sequence). V was cut by 0 bases and J by 3 bases, with 12 bases left in between. The CDR3 length is 15 residues. Here the CDR3 reads CASSLVGARYTEAFF. The CDR3 bases are TGTGCCAGCAGCTTGGTGGGGGCCCGATACACTGAAGCTTTCTTT.

The chain employs TRBV5-1 and TRBJ1-3; D possibly corresponds to TRBD1 (5 bases). Germline values: CDR1 SGHRS, CDR2 YFSETQ. This CDR3 has 15 residues. V dropped 0 bases and J dropped 4 bases, with 11 bases sitting between them. The CDR3 loop is CASSLASGEGNTIYF. The CDR3 DNA follows: TGCGCCAGCAGCTTGGCATCGGGGGAAGGAAACACCATATATTTT.

The J gene is TRBJ1-5, the V gene TRBV10-2; no definite D call. The length of the CDR3 is 13 residues. The germline V and J ends were trimmed by 6 bases and 9 bases, with 15 bases remaining between them. Germline CDR1 and CDR2: WSHSY and SAAADI. CDR3 sequence (DNA): TGCGCCAGCAGGGCCCTTGCGGAATGGCCCCAGCATTTT. This translates into CASRALAEWPQHF.